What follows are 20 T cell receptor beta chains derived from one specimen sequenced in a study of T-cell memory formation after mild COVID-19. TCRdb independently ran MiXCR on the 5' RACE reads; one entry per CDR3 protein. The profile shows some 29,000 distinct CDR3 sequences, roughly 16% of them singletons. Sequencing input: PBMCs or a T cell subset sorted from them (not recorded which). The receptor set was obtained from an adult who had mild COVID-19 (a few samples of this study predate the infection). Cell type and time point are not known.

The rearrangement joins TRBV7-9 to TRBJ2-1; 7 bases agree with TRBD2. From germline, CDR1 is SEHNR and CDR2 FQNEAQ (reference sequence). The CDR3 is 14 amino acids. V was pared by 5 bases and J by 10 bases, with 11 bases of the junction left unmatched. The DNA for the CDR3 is TGTGCCAGCAGCCATGCGGGGAGGGCTAGCGAGCAGTTCTTC. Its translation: CASSHAGRASEQFF.

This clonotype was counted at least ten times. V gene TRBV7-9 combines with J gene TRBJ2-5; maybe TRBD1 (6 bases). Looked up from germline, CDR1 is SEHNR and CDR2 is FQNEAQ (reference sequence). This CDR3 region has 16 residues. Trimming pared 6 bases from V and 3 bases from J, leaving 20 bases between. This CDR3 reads CASSRPPGQRKETQYF. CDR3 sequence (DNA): TGTGCCAGCAGTCGTCCCCCGGGACAACGGAAAGAGACCCAGTACTTC.

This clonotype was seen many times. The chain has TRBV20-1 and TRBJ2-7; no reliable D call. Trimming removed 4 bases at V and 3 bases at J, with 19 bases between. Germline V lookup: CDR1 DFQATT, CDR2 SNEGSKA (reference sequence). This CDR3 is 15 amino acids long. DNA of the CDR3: TGCAGTGCTAAGAAGACGGATGGCGAAGGCTACGAGCAGTACTTC. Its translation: CSAKKTDGEGYEQYF.

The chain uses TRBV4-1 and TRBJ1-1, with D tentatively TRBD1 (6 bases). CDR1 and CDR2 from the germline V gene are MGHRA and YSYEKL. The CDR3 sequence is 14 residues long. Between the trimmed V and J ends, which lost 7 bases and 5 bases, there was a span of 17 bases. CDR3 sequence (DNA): TGCGCCAGCACCCCGACTAGGGGGATGACTGAAGCTTTCTTT. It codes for CASTPTRGMTEAFF.

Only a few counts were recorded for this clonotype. CDR3 sequence reads: CASSFPANEQFF. DNA of the CDR3: TGCGCCAGCAGCTTTCCAGCCAATGAGCAGTTCTTC. The chain employs TRBV5-1 and TRBJ2-1; D not certain. V was shortened by 2 bases and J by 6 bases, with 6 bases between the two germline ends. Germline CDR1 and CDR2: SGHRS and YFSETQ. The CDR3 has 12 residues.

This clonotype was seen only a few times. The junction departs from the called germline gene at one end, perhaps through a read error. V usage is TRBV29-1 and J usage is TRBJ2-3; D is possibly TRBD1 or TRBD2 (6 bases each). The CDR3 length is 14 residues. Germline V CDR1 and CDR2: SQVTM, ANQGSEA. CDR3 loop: CSAEGGTRTDTQYF. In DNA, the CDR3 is TGCAGCGCTGAAGGGGGGACCCGCACAGATACGCAGTATTTT.

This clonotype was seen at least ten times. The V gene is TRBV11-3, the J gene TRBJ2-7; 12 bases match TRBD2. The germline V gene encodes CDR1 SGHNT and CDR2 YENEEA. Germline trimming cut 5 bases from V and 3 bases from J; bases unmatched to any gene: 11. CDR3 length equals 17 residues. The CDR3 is CASSHGLAGGPGYEQYF. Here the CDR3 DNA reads TGTGCCAGCAGCCACGGCCTAGCGGGAGGGCCAGGCTACGAGCAGTACTTC.

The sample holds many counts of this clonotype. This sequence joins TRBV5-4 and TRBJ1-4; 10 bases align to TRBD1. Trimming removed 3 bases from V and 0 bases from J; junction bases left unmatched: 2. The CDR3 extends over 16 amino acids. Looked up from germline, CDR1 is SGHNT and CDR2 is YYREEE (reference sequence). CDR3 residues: CASSSGQGSTNEKLFF. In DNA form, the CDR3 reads TGTGCCAGCAGCTCGGGACAGGGGTCAACTAATGAAAAACTGTTTTTT.

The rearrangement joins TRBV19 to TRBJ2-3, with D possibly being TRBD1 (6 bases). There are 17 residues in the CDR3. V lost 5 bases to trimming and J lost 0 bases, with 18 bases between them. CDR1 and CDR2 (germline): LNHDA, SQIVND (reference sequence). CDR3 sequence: CASSSRWDTLSTDTQYF. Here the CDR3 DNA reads TGTGCCAGTAGTTCACGTTGGGACACCTTAAGCACAGATACGCAGTATTTT.

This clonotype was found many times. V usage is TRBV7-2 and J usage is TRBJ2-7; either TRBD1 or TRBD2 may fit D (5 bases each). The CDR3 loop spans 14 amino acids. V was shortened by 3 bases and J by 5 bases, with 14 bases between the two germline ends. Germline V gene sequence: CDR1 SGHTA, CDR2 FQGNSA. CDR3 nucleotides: TGTGCCAGCAGCTTCAGGAGAGGGGCCCACGAGCAGTACTTC. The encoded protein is CASSFRRGAHEQYF.

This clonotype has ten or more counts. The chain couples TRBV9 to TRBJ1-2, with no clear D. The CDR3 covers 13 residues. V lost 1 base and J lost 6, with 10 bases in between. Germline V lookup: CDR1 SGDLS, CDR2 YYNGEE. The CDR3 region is CASSVKGGNGYTF. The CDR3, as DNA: TGTGCCAGCAGCGTAAAGGGAGGGAATGGCTACACCTTC.

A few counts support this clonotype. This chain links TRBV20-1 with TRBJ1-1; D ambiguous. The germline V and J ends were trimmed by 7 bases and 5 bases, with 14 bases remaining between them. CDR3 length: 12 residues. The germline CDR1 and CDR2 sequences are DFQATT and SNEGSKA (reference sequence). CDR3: CSGGRRETEAFF. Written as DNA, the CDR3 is TGCAGTGGCGGCAGGCGGGAGACTGAAGCTTTCTTT.

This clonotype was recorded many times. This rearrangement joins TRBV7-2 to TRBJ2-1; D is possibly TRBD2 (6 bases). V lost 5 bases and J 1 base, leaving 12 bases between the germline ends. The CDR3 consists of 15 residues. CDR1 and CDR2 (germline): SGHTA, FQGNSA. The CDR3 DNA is TGTGCCAGCAGCCCGACGGAGGGATCCTACAATGAGCAGTTCTTC. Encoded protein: CASSPTEGSYNEQFF.

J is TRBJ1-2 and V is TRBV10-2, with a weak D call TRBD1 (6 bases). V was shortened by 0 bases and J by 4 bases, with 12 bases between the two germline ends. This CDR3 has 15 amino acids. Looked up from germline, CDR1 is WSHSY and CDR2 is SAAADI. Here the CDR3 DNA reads TGCGCCAGCAGTGAGTCGGGGGGCGCTGGCTATGGCTACACCTTC. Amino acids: CASSESGGAGYGYTF.

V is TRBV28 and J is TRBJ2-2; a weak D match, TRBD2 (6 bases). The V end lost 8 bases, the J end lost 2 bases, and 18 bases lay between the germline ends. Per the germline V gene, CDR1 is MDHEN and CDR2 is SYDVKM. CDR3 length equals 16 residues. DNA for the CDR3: TGTGCCAGCGGCCCAGCCTCGGGAGCCAACACCGGGGAGCTGTTTTTT. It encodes CASGPASGANTGELFF.

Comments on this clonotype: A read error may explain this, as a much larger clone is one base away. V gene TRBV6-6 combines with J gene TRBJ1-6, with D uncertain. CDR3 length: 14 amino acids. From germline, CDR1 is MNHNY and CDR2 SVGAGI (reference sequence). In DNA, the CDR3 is TGTGCCAGCAGTTTGAGGAATATAAATTCACCCCTCCGCTTT. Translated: CASSLRNINSPLRF.

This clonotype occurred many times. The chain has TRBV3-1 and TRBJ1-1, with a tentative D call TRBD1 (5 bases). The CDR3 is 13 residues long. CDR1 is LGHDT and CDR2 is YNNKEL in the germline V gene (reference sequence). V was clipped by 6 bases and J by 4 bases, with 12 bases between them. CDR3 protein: CASSRGSGTEAFF. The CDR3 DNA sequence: TGTGCCAGCAGTCGGGGGTCTGGCACTGAAGCTTTCTTT.

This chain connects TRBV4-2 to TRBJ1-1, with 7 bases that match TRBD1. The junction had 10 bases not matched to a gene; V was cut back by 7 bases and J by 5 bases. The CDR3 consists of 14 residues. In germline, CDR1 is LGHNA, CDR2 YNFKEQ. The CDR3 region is CASIKDRAGTEAFF. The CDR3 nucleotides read TGTGCCAGCATCAAAGACAGGGCAGGGACTGAAGCTTTCTTT.

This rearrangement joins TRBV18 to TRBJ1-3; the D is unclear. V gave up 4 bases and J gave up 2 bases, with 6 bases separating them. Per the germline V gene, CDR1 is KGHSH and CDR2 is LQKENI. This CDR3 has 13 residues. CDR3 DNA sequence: TGTGCCAGCTCACAGGGCGCTGGAAACACCATATATTTT. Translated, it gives CASSQGAGNTIYF.

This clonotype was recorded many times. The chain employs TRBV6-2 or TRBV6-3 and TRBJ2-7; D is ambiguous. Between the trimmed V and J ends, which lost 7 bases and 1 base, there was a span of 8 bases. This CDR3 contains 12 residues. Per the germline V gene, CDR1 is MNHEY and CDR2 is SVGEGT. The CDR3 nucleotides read TGTGCCAGCACTGAAAAGTCCTACGAGCAGTACTTC. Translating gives CASTEKSYEQYF.